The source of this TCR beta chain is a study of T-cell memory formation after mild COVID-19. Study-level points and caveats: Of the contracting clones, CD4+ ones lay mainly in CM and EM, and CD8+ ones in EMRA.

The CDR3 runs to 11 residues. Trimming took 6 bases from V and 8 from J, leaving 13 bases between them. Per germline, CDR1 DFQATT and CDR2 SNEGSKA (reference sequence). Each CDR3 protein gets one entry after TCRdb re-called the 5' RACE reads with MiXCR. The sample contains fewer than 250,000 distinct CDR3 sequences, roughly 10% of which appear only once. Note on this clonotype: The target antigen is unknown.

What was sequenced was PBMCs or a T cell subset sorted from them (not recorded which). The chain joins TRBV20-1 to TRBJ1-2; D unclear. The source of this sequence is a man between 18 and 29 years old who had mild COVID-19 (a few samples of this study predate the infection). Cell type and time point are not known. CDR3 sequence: CSAFGREGYTF. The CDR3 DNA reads TGCAGTGCCTTCGGACGAGAAGGCTACACCTTC.